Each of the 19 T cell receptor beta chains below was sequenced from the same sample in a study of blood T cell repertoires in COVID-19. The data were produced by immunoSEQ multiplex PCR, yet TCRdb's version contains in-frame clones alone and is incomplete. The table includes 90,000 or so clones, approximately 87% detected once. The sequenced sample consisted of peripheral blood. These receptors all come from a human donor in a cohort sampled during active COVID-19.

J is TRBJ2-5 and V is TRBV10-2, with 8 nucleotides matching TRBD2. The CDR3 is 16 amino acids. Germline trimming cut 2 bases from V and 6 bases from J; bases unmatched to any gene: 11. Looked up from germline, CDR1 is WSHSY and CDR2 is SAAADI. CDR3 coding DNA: TGCGCCAGCAGTGAGACTACTAGCGGAGGCGGAAAGACCCAGTACTTC. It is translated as CASSETTSGGGKTQYF.

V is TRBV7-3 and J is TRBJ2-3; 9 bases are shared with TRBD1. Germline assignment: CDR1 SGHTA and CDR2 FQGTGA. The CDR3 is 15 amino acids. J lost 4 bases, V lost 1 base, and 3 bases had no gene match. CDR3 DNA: TGTGCCAGCAGCTTAAACAGGGGGCTGTCAGATACGCAGTATTTT. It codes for CASSLNRGLSDTQYF.

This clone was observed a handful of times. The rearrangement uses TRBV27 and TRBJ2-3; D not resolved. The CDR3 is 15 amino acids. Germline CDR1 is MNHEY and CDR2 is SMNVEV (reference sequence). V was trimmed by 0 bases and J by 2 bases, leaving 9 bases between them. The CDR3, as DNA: TGTGCCAGCAGTTTATCGCTCGGTTTCACAGATACGCAGTATTTT. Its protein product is CASSLSLGFTDTQYF.

The DNA for the CDR3 is TGCAGCGTCGCGAGAGGGTTACGAGCGGGAAGTGATGAGCAGTTCTTC. Translated, it gives CSVARGLRAGSDEQFF. V usage is TRBV29-1 and J usage is TRBJ2-1; 7 bases map to TRBD2. V lost 6 bases to trimming and J lost 8 bases; unmatched junction nucleotides: 19. Germline V gives CDR1 SQVTM, CDR2 ANQGSEA. The CDR3 extends over 16 amino acids.

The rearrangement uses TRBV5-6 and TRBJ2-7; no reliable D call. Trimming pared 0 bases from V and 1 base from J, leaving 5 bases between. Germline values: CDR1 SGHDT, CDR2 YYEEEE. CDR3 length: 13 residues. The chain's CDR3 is CASSLVGSYEQYF. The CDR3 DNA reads TGTGCCAGCAGCTTGGTCGGGTCCTACGAGCAGTACTTC.

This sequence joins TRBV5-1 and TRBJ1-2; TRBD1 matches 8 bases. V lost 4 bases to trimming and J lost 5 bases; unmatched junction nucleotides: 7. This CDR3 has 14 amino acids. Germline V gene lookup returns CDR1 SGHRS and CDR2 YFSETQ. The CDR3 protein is CASSQSGQVYGYTF. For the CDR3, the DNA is TGCGCCAGCAGCCAGTCGGGACAGGTGTATGGCTACACCTTC.

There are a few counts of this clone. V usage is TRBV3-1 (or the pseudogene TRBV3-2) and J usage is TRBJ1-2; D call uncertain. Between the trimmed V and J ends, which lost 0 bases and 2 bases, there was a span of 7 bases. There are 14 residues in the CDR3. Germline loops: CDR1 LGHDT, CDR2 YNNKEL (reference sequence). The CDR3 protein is CASSQEAGNYGYTF. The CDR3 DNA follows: TGTGCCAGCAGCCAAGAGGCGGGGAACTATGGCTACACCTTC.

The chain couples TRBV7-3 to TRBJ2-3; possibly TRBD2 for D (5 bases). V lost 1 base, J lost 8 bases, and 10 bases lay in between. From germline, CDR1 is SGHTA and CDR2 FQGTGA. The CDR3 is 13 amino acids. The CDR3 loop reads CASSLSGWATQYF. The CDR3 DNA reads TGTGCCAGCAGCTTAAGCGGGTGGGCTACGCAGTATTTT.

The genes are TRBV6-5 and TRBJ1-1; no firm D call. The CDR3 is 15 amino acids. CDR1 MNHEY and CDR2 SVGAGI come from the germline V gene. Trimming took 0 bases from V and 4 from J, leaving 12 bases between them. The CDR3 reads CASSYSGVSGTEAFF. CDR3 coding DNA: TGTGCCAGCAGTTACTCTGGAGTGTCCGGCACTGAAGCTTTCTTT.

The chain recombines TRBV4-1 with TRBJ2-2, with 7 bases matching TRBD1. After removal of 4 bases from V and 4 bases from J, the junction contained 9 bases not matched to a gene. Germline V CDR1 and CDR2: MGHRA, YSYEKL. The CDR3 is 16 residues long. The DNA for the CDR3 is TGCGCCAGCAGCCCCCCCACCGACAGGGCCACCGGGGAGCTGTTTTTT. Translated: CASSPPTDRATGELFF.

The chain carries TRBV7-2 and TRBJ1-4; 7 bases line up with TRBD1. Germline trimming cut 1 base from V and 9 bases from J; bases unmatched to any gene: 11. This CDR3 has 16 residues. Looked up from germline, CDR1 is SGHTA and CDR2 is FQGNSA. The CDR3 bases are TGTGCCAGCAGCTTAGGATCGGAAGGGGGCGCGAAAAAACTGTTTTTT. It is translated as CASSLGSEGGAKKLFF.

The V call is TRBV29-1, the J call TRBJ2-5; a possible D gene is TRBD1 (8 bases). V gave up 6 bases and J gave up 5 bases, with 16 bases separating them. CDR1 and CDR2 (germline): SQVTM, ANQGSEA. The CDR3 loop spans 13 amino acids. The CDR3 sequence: CSVIQGGGETQYF. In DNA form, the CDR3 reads TGCAGCGTCATACAGGGGGGAGGGGAGACCCAGTACTTC.

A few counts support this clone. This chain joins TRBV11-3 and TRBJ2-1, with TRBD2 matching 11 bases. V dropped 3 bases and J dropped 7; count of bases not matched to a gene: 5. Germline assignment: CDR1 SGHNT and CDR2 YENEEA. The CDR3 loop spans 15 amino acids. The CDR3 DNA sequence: TGTGCCAGCAGCTTCGGGACTAGCGGATGGAATGAGCAGTTCTTC. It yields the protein CASSFGTSGWNEQFF.

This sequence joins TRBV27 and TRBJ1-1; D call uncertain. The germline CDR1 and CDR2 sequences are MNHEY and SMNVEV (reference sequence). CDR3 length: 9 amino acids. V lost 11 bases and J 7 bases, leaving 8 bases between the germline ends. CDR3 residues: CAGRNEAFF. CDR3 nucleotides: TGTGCCGGTAGAAATGAAGCTTTCTTT.

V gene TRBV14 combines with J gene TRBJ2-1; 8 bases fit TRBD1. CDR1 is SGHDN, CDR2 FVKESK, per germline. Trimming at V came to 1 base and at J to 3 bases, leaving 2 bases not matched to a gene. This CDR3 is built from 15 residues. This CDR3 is CASSQAGTGYNEQFF. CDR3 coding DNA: TGTGCCAGCAGCCAAGCCGGGACAGGCTACAATGAGCAGTTCTTC.

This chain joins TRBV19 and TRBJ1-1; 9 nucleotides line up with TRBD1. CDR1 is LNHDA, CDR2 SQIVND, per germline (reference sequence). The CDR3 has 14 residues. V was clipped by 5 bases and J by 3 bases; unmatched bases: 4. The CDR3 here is CASSGRDRDTEAFF. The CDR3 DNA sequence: TGTGCCAGTAGTGGGAGGGACAGGGACACTGAAGCTTTCTTT.

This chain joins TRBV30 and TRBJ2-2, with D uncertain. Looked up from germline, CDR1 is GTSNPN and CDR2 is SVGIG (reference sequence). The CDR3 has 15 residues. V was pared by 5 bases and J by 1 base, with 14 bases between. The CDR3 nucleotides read TGTGCCTGGGCCCCCCTAACCATGAACACCGGGGAGCTGTTTTTT. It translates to CAWAPLTMNTGELFF.

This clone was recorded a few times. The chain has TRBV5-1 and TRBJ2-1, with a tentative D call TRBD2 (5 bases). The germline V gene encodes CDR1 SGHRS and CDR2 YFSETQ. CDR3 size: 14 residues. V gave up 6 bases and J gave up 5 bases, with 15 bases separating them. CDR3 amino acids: CASTSGMTNNEQFF. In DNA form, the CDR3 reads TGCGCCAGCACCTCGGGGATGACGAACAATGAGCAGTTCTTC.

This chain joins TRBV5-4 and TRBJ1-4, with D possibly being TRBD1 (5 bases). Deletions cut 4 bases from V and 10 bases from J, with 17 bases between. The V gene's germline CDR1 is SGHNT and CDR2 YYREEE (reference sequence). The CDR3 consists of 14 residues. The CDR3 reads CASSPDPQGGKLFF. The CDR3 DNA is TGTGCCAGCAGCCCCGACCCCCAGGGAGGAAAACTGTTTTTT.